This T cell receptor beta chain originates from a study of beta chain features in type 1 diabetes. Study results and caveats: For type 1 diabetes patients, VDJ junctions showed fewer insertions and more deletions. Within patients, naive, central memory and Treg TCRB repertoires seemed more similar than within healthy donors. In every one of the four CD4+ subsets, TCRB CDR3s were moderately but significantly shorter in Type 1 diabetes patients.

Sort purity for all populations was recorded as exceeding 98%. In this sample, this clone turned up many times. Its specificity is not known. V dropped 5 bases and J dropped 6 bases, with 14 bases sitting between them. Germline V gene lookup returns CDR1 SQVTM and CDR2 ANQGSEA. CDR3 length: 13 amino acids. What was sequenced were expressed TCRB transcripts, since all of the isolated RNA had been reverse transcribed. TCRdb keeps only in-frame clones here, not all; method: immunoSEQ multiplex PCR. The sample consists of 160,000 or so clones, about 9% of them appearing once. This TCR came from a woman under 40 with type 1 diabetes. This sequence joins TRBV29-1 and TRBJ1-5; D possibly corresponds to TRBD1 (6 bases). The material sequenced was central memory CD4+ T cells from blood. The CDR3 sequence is CSVSQGSGQPQHF. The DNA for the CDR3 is TGCAGCGTTTCGCAGGGGTCCGGTCAGCCCCAGCATTTT.